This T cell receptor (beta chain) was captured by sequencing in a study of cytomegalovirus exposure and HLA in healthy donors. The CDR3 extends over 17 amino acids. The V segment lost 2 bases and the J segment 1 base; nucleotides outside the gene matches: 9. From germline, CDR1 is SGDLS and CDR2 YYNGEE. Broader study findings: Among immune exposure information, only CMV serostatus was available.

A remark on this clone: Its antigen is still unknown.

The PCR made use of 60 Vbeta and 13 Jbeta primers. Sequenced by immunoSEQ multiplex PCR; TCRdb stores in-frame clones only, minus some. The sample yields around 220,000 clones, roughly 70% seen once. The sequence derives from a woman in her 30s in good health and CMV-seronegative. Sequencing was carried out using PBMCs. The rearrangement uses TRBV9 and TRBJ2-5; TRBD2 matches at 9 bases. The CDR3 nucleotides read TGTGCCAGCAGCGTGGGTAGCGGGGGAATTACCCAAGAGACCCAGTACTTC. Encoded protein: CASSVGSGGITQETQYF.